The clone carrying this T cell receptor (beta chain) was found a few times. What it recognizes is unknown. The treatment denotes: oral pan-JAK inhibitor, 5-10 mg twice daily. The ends were cut back, 7 bases at V and 6 bases at J, with 15 bases in the middle. CDR1 and CDR2 (germline): WSHSY, SAAADI. The CDR3 is 14 amino acids. TCR sequencing used cDNA made by reverse transcription of extracted RNA. Clones were read by immunoSEQ multiplex PCR, and TCRdb kept only the in-frame ones, dropping some. The repertoire holds 130,000 to 150,000 clones, with 80% to 90% as singletons. This entry comes from a study of CD8+ T cells in alopecia areata. Broader study findings: Persistence during tofacitinib was seen for many expanded lesional clones in scalp and blood. Patients showed less clear TCR sequence sharing than mice, possibly partly because of HLA diversity.

The starting material was CD8+ T cells sorted from blood, obtained at week 4, from a patient treated with tofacitinib. The clonotype was recovered from a human donor with alopecia areata. The J gene is TRBJ2-2, the V gene TRBV10-2; maybe TRBD1 (6 bases). In nucleotides, the CDR3 is TGCGCCAGCAATCCAGGGGTCGTATCCGGGGAGCTGTTTTTT. Protein sequence: CASNPGVVSGELFF.